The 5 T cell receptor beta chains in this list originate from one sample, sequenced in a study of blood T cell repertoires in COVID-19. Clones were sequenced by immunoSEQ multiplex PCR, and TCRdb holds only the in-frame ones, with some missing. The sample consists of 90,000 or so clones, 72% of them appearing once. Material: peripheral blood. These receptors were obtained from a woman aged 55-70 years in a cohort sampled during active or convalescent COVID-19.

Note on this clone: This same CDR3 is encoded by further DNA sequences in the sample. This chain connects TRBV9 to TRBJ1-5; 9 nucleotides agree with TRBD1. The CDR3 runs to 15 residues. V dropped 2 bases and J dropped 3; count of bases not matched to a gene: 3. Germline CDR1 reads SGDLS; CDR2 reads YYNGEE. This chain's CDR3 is CASSVGQGYNQPQHF. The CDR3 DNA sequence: TGTGCCAGCAGCGTGGGACAGGGCTACAATCAGCCCCAGCATTTT.

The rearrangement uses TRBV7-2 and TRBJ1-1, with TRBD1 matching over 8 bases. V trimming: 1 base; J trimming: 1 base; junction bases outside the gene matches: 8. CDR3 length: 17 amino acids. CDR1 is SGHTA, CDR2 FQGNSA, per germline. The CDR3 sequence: CASSLVGTGLKNTEAFF. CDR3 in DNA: TGTGCCAGCAGCTTAGTTGGGACAGGCCTTAAGAACACTGAAGCTTTCTTT. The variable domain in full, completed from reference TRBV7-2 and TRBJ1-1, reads GAGVSQSPSNKVTEKGKDVELRCDPISGHTALYWYRQSLGQGLEFLIYFQGNSAPDKSGLPSDRFSAERTGGSVSTLTIQRTQQEDSAVYLCASSLVGTGLKNTEAFFGQGTRLTVV.

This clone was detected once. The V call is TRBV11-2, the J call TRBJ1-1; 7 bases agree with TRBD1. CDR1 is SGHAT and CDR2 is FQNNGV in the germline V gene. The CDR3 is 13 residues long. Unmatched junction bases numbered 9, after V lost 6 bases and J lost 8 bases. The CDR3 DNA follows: TGTGCCAGCAGGCGGGACAGCCAACGGGAAGCTTTCTTT. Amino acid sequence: CASRRDSQREAFF. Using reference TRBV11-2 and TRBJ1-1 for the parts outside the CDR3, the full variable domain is EAGVAQSPRYKIIEKRQSVAFWCNPISGHATLYWYQQILGQGPKLLIQFQNNGVVDDSQLPKDRFSAERLKGVDSTLKIQPAKLEDSAVYLCASRRDSQREAFFGQGTRLTVV.

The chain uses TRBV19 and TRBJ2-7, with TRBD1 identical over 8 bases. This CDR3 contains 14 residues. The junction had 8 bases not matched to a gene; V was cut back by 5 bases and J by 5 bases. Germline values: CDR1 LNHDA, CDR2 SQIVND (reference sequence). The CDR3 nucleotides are TGTGCCAGTAGTTCCAAGACAGGGGACCACGAGCAGTACTTC. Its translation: CASSSKTGDHEQYF.

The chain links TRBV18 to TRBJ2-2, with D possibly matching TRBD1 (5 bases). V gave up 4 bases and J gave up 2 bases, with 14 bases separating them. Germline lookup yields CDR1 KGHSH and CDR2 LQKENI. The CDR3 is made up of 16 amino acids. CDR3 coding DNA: TGTGCCAGCTCACAGCGTGGCCAGGGCAACACCGGGGAGCTGTTTTTT. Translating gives CASSQRGQGNTGELFF.